Listed here are 20 T cell receptor beta chains from one sample, sequenced in a study of blood T cell repertoires in COVID-19 (dated by TCRdb to 2020 to 2021). The library came from the immunoSEQ multiplex PCR assay. TCRdb's version of the immuneACCESS table is confined to in-frame rearrangements and falls short of the full clone set. An unresolved V gene accounts for under half of the shortfall where checked; the remainder is of unknown origin. This sample comprises around 170,000 clones, about 86% of them detected only once. The ten largest make up roughly an eighth of the sample. The sequencing input was peripheral blood. Receptors were obtained from a man aged 30-40 years with active or convalescent COVID-19.

The rearrangement links TRBV7-9 to TRBJ2-2; 13 bases align to TRBD2. The CDR3 spans 17 residues. In germline, CDR1 is SEHNR, CDR2 FQNEAQ (reference sequence). Trimming removed 2 bases from V and 4 bases from J; junction bases left unmatched: 4. For the CDR3, the DNA is TGTGCCAGCAGCTTAATGCGGACTAGCGGGGGCACCGGGGAGCTGTTTTTT. This gives the protein CASSLMRTSGGTGELFF.

V usage is TRBV18 and J usage is TRBJ1-3, with a weak D call TRBD1 (5 bases). CDR1 is KGHSH, CDR2 LQKENI, per germline. The CDR3 loop spans 16 amino acids. The V end lost 1 base, the J end lost 2 bases, and 12 bases lay between the germline ends. This CDR3 is CASSPRPQGTGNTIYF. The CDR3 region has the DNA TGTGCCAGCTCACCACGTCCGCAGGGCACTGGAAACACCATATATTTT.

This clone was counted between two and nine times. The genes are TRBV7-2 and TRBJ2-7, with 16 nucleotides matching TRBD2. Germline assignment: CDR1 SGHTA and CDR2 FQGNSA. After removal of 4 bases from V and 4 bases from J, the junction contained 4 bases not matched to a gene. This CDR3 contains 16 residues. The CDR3 sequence is CASSSGLAGGVYEQYF. The CDR3 nucleotides read TGTGCCAGCAGCTCGGGACTAGCGGGAGGGGTTTACGAGCAGTACTTC. The variable domain in full, completed from reference TRBV7-2 and TRBJ2-7, reads GAGVSQSPSNKVTEKGKDVELRCDPISGHTALYWYRQSLGQGLEFLIYFQGNSAPDKSGLPSDRFSAERTGGSVSTLTIQRTQQEDSAVYLCASSSGLAGGVYEQYFGPGTRLTVT.

The chain combines TRBV6-5 with TRBJ1-3; D is uncertain. The CDR3 totals 15 residues. V lost 9 bases, J lost 0 bases, and 15 bases lay in between. CDR1 is MNHEY, CDR2 SVGAGI, per germline. The CDR3 region has the DNA TGTGCCAGTATAGAACCCTTGAGCTCTGGAAACACCATATATTTT. It encodes CASIEPLSSGNTIYF.

This clone was seen just once. J is TRBJ2-7 and V is TRBV19; D is unclear. The CDR3 sequence is 15 residues long. Germline V gene lookup returns CDR1 LNHDA and CDR2 SQIVND (reference sequence). Between the trimmed V and J ends, which lost 1 base and 2 bases, there was a span of 12 bases. The CDR3 here is CASSIVVGQAYEQYF. The CDR3, as DNA: TGTGCCAGTAGTATAGTGGTGGGCCAAGCCTACGAGCAGTACTTC. The variable domain in full, completed from reference TRBV19 and TRBJ2-7, reads DGGITQSPKYLFRKEGQNVTLSCEQNLNHDAMYWYRQDPGQGLRLIYYSQIVNDFQKGDIAEGYSVSREKKESFPLTVTSAQKNPTAFYLCASSIVVGQAYEQYFGPGTRLTVT.

This clone was counted only a few times. The V and J genes are TRBV18 and TRBJ1-2, with D hard to call. Germline V CDR1 and CDR2: KGHSH, LQKENI. The CDR3 sequence is 13 residues long. The V end lost 0 bases, the J end lost 3 bases, and 5 bases lay between the germline ends. The chain's CDR3 is CASSPPGDYGYTF. The CDR3 DNA follows: TGTGCCAGCTCACCACCGGGAGACTATGGCTACACCTTC.

The chain joins TRBV4-1 to TRBJ2-2; 9 bases agree with TRBD1. This CDR3 spans 16 amino acids. CDR1 MGHRA and CDR2 YSYEKL come from the germline V gene. After removal of 2 bases from V and 2 bases from J, the junction contained 3 bases not matched to a gene. CDR3 sequence (DNA): TGCGCCAGCAGCCAACTACAGGGGGCCAACACCGGGGAGCTGTTTTTT. Encoded protein: CASSQLQGANTGELFF.

V is TRBV28 and J is TRBJ1-2; D is ambiguous. Germline CDR1 and CDR2: MDHEN and SYDVKM. Deletions cut 3 bases from V and 13 bases from J, with 15 bases between. The CDR3 has 12 amino acids. The CDR3 sequence is CASSFPSGNLTF. The DNA of the CDR3 is TGTGCCAGCAGTTTCCCCTCCGGGAATCTCACCTTC.

The V and J genes are TRBV7-9 and TRBJ1-4; D not certain. The CDR3 consists of 14 residues. V lost 3 bases and J 8 bases, leaving 13 bases between the germline ends. CDR1 and CDR2 (germline): SEHNR, FQNEAQ (reference sequence). CDR3 loop: CASSLYSREEKLFF. The DNA of the CDR3 is TGTGCCAGCAGCTTGTACAGTCGAGAGGAAAAACTGTTTTTT.

The rearrangement links TRBV9 to TRBJ2-7; 9 bases line up with TRBD2. The CDR3 covers 15 residues. Germline CDR1 reads SGDLS; CDR2 reads YYNGEE. J lost 2 bases, V lost 0 bases, and 3 bases had no gene match. The CDR3 reads CASSVEAGGPYEQYV. The CDR3 DNA sequence: TGTGCCAGCAGCGTAGAAGCGGGGGGACCCTACGAGCAGTACGTC.

The chain joins TRBV27 to TRBJ2-3; 13 nucleotides match TRBD2. The germline V gene encodes CDR1 MNHEY and CDR2 SMNVEV (reference sequence). CDR3 length: 17 residues. Trimming removed 5 bases from V and 6 bases from J; junction bases left unmatched: 11. The CDR3 protein is CASSQITSGRAGDTQYF. As DNA, the CDR3 is TGTGCCAGCAGTCAAATAACTAGCGGGAGGGCCGGGGATACGCAGTATTTT.

The rearrangement links TRBV15 to TRBJ2-7; 7 positions agree with TRBD1. The CDR3 consists of 14 residues. Germline lookup yields CDR1 LNHNV and CDR2 YYDKDF (reference sequence). The junction had 3 bases not matched to a gene; V was cut back by 1 base and J by 3 bases. This CDR3 is CATSRAGDSYEQYF. The DNA of the CDR3 is TGTGCCACCAGCAGAGCCGGGGACAGCTACGAGCAGTACTTC.

The rearrangement links TRBV28 to TRBJ2-2; D is unresolved. Germline values: CDR1 MDHEN, CDR2 SYDVKM. This CDR3 comprises 15 residues. V was cut by 5 bases and J by 0 bases, with 10 bases left in between. CDR3 sequence reads: CASSRGQTNTGELFF. The CDR3 nucleotides are TGTGCCAGCAGTCGAGGCCAAACGAACACCGGGGAGCTGTTTTTT.

The rearrangement links TRBV5-1 to TRBJ1-4, with D possibly being TRBD1 (6 bases). Trimming pared 4 bases from V and 3 bases from J, leaving 13 bases between. Germline CDR1 reads SGHRS; CDR2 reads YFSETQ. The CDR3 spans 15 residues. The CDR3 coding sequence is TGCGCCAGCAGCACAGGGAATCAGGCTAATGAAAAACTGTTTTTT. It codes for CASSTGNQANEKLFF.

This chain joins TRBV30 and TRBJ2-7; maybe TRBD1 (6 bases). The CDR3 has 13 residues. CDR1 and CDR2 (germline): GTSNPN, SVGIG (reference sequence). V dropped 7 bases and J dropped 3 bases, with 16 bases sitting between them. The CDR3 DNA is TGTGCCTCCCAAGAGGCAGGGGACTACGAGCAGTACTTC. This translates into CASQEAGDYEQYF.

The V gene is TRBV21-1, the J gene TRBJ2-3; the table's D call, TRBD2, has no DNA check behind it. TRBV21-1 corresponds to a pseudogene. This CDR3 region has 14 residues. The CDR3 nucleotides read TGTGCCAGCAGCAACAGCGGGAGGGCAGATACGCAGTATTTT. Amino acid sequence: CASSNSGRADTQYF.

The chain joins TRBV30 to TRBJ1-6; 8 bases map to TRBD1. V shed 3 bases, J shed 6 bases, and the junction held 4 bases outside the gene matches. There are 14 residues in the CDR3. Germline values: CDR1 GTSNPN, CDR2 SVGIG (reference sequence). The CDR3 DNA is TGTGCCTGGAGCAACAGGGGGGGTAATTCACCCCTCCACTTT. It codes for CAWSNRGGNSPLHF.

This sequence joins TRBV30 and TRBJ2-5; 8 positions agree with TRBD2. From germline, CDR1 is GTSNPN and CDR2 SVGIG (reference sequence). V shed 3 bases, J shed 5 bases, and the junction held 8 bases outside the gene matches. CDR3 size: 14 residues. CDR3 region: CAWRYGGARETQYF. CDR3 bases: TGTGCCTGGAGGTACGGGGGGGCCAGGGAGACCCAGTACTTC.

This chain connects TRBV4-1 to TRBJ2-1, with 14 bases fitting TRBD2. The CDR3 loop spans 21 amino acids. V was clipped by 3 bases and J by 3 bases; unmatched bases: 16. The germline V gene encodes CDR1 MGHRA and CDR2 YSYEKL. For the CDR3, the DNA is TGCGCCAGCAGCCAGAGAGGGACCGGGACTAGCGGGGGAGCTAACTACAATGAGCAGTTCTTC. Translated, it gives CASSQRGTGTSGGANYNEQFF.

The V call is TRBV10-1, the J call TRBJ2-2; D gene unclear. This CDR3 is 14 amino acids long. Germline CDR1 reads WNHNN; CDR2 reads SYGVQD (reference sequence). Trimming pared 2 bases from V and 1 base from J, leaving 5 bases between. Written as DNA, the CDR3 is TGCGCCAGCAGTGAGGGCTTGAACACCGGGGAGCTGTTTTTT. Translating gives CASSEGLNTGELFF.